This TCR beta chain is from a study of Tregs in tolerant kidney transplant recipients. On this clone: Its antigen is as yet unknown.

Germline-derived CDR1 and CDR2 are MNHEY and SMNVEV (reference sequence). Trimming stripped 0 bases from V and 4 bases from J, with 10 bases between. This CDR3 has 14 amino acids. Recipients received nonmyeloablative bone marrow transplants from related graft donors, with transient mixed chimerism. Unstimulated Tregs (CD4+CD25+CD127-) and CD4+CD25- non-Tregs were sorted from PBMCs. The table came from immunoSEQ multiplex PCR; TCRdb's copy has only in-frame clones and leaves some out. Of 20,000 to 25,000 clones in the sample, around 85% were seen once. Study outcomes and limitations: Some patients' samples used different primers over time, so nucleotide sequences weren't comparable.

The source material was CD8+ T cells from blood (PBMCs), sampled 6 months after the transplant. The TCR sequence derives from a human patient who received a combined kidney and bone marrow transplant. Some T cells here may be from the graft donor. The rearrangement links TRBV27 to TRBJ2-7; TRBD2 is a possible D gene (5 bases). The CDR3 protein is CASSLSAPGYEQYF. The DNA for the CDR3 is TGTGCCAGCAGTTTATCCGCTCCGGGATACGAGCAGTACTTC.